The 7 T cell receptor beta chains below come from one sample, sequenced in a study of cytomegalovirus exposure and HLA in healthy donors. In the PCR, 60 Vbeta and 13 Jbeta primers were used. Some clones are missing from TCRdb's copy, which holds only in-frame ones; the method was immunoSEQ multiplex PCR. There are some 120,000 clones in the sample; about 80% occur only once, and about 2.6% lies in the top ten. Material: PBMCs. The source is a man younger than 45 in good health and CMV-seronegative.

This rearrangement joins TRBV25-1 to TRBJ2-5; D is perhaps TRBD2 (6 bases). This CDR3 has 13 amino acids. V lost 2 bases and J lost 7, with 11 bases in between. Germline loops: CDR1 MGHDK, CDR2 SYGVNS. For the CDR3, the DNA is TGTGCCAGCAGTGAAGTCGGGGAGGCGACCCAGTACTTC. This encodes CASSEVGEATQYF.

V gene TRBV5-4 combines with J gene TRBJ1-1; D is ambiguous. The CDR3 contains 15 residues. Deletions cut 4 bases from V and 5 bases from J, with 18 bases between. Germline V CDR1 and CDR2: SGHNT, YYREEE (reference sequence). The CDR3: CASSPNTGGYTEAFF. In nucleotides, the CDR3 is TGTGCCAGCAGCCCTAACACGGGCGGGTATACTGAAGCTTTCTTT.

The rearrangement joins TRBV12-2 to TRBJ2-1; TRBD1 is taken as the D call from the table, unchecked against the DNA. TRBV12-2 is a known pseudogene. This CDR3 is 17 amino acids long. For the CDR3, the DNA is TGTGCAAGTCGCCGGGACAGGGGATCGAAGGGGTACAATGAGCAGTTCTTC. Protein sequence: CASRRDRGSKGYNEQFF.

The CDR3 region is CASSLGLAGYEQYF. CDR3 coding DNA: TGTGCCAGCAGTTTGGGTCTAGCTGGGTACGAGCAGTACTTC. The chain links TRBV27 to TRBJ2-7; D perhaps matches TRBD2 (5 bases). Germline-derived CDR1 and CDR2 are MNHEY and SMNVEV (reference sequence). Deletions cut 3 bases from V and 4 bases from J, with 13 bases between. CDR3 size: 14 residues.

This chain uses TRBV30 with TRBJ1-5, with D possibly being TRBD1 (6 bases). V shed 5 bases and J shed 0 bases, with 11 bases lying between them. This CDR3 has 14 amino acids. Germline CDR1 GTSNPN, CDR2 SVGIG (reference sequence). CDR3: CAWSGADSNQPQHF. CDR3 sequence (DNA): TGTGCCTGGTCAGGGGCCGATAGCAATCAGCCCCAGCATTTT.

This clone has more than one count but fewer than ten. This sequence joins TRBV5-1 and TRBJ2-5; TRBD1 is a possible D gene (6 bases). The CDR3 totals 15 residues. The V end lost 8 bases, the J end lost 2 bases, and 19 bases lay between the germline ends. The V gene's germline CDR1 is SGHRS and CDR2 YFSETQ. The CDR3, as DNA: TGCGCCAGTAGATACGGGACAATAACACAAGAGACCCAGTACTTC. This codes for CASRYGTITQETQYF.

The chain couples TRBV9 to TRBJ2-2; 9 bases agree with TRBD1. Germline CDR1 reads SGDLS; CDR2 reads YYNGEE. Unmatched junction bases numbered 7, after V lost 0 bases and J lost 7 bases. The CDR3 consists of 16 residues. CDR3 in DNA: TGTGCCAGCAGCGTAGCGACAGGGGGGTCTGTCGGGGAGCTGTTTTTT. Amino acids: CASSVATGGSVGELFF.